A single TCR beta chain is shown here with its context. The antigen remains unidentified. The time point denotes: patch test 3, about 24 weeks after DPC sensitization. The treatment is: therapeutic diphenylcyclopropenone sensitization with weekly scalp DPC. Participating donors were patients with alopecia, aged 18 to 70 years, considered appropriate candidates for DPC. As the library was built, unique molecular identifiers were attached to individual cDNA molecules. MiXCR was run by TCRdb on the RACE reads, yielding one entry per CDR3 protein. Seen here are more than 95,000 distinct CDR3 sequences, 27% observed once, and the top ten hold 10%. This entry comes from a study of human T cells and chemical hapten exposure. For the study at large: Upper inner arm skin measuring about 2 cm by about 2 cm received 2% DPC for sensitization. The study's findings and limits: The study found expanded TCRs formed significantly more large CDR3 similarity clusters than controls.

The source of this sequence is a man aged 35-49 years with alopecia areata. Some clones in this sample may be carry-over from other donors' samples. The source was whole blood, collected in connection with sensitization to the hapten diphenylcyclopropenone (DPC).

CDR3 residues: CAWSVRTRGTGELFF. The CDR3 DNA reads as TGTGCCTGGAGTGTACGTACCAGGGGCACCGGGGAGCTGTTTTTT. The V gene is TRBV30, the J gene TRBJ2-2; possible D gene TRBD1, 6 bases. Germline V gives CDR1 GTSNPN, CDR2 SVGIG (reference sequence). The CDR3 consists of 15 residues. Trimming pared 0 bases from V and 4 bases from J, leaving 12 bases between.